The present entry profiles one TCR beta chain with its context. At one end, the junction sequence differs from germline, possibly due to a read error. CDR3 size: 16 residues. Germline-derived CDR1 and CDR2 are SSHAT and FNYEAQ (reference sequence). The data stem from a study of blood T cell repertoires in COVID-19. Across the study: There were acute and convalescent COVID-19 samples, and they came from the United States, Italy and Spain. In each case, the material was cDNA or gDNA derived from T cells, B-cell-depleted T cells, or PBMCs.

Sequenced by immunoSEQ multiplex PCR; TCRdb stores in-frame clones only, minus some. This sample yields about 220,000 clones, of which roughly 84% are seen a single time; 3.6% belongs to the top ten. Source material: peripheral blood. The chain has TRBV7-7 and TRBJ2-1; TRBD1 agrees at 8 bases. The source of this sequence is a woman of 80 years or more with acute or convalescent COVID-19. The CDR3 DNA sequence: TGTGCTAGCAGCTTAGCCACGGGACAGGTAAACAATGAGCAGTTCTTC. It translates to CASSLATGQVNNEQFF.